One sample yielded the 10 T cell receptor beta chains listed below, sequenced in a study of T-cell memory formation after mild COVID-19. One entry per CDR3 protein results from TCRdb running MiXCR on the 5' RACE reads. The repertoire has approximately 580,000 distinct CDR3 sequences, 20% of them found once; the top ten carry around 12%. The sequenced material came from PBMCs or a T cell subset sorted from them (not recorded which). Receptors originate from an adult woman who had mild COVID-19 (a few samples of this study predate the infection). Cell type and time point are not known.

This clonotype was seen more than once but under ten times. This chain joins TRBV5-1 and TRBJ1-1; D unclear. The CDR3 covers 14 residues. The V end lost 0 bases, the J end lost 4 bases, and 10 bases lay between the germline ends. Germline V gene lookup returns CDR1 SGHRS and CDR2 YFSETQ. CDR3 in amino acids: CASSLATLSTEAFF. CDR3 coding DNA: TGCGCCAGCAGCTTGGCCACTTTGAGCACTGAAGCTTTCTTT.

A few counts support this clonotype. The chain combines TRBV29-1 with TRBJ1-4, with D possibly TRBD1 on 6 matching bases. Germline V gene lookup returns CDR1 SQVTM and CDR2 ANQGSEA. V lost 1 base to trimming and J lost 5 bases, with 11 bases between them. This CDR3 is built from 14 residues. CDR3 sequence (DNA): TGCAGCGTTGAAGCGGCAGGGGAGAATGAAAAACTGTTTTTT. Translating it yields CSVEAAGENEKLFF.

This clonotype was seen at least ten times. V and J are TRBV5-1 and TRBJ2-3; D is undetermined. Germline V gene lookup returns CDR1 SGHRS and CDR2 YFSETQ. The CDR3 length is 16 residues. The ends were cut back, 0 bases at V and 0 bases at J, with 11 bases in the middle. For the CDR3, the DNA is TGCGCCAGCAGCTTGGCGGCCGTCGGAAGCACAGATACGCAGTATTTT. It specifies CASSLAAVGSTDTQYF.

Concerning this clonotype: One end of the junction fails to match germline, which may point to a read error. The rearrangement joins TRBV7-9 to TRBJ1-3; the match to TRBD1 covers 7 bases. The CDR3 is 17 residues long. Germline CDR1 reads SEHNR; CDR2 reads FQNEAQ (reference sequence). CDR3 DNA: TGTGCCAGCAACTTACGGGGACAGTCCCCTCGTGGAAACACCATATATTTT. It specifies CASNLRGQSPRGNTIYF.

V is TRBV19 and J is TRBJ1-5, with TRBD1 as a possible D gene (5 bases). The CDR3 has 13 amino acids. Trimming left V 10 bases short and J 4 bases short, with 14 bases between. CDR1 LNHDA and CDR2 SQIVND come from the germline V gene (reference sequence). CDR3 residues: CATIGGRNQPQHF. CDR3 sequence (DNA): TGTGCCACCATTGGGGGACGAAATCAGCCCCAGCATTTT.

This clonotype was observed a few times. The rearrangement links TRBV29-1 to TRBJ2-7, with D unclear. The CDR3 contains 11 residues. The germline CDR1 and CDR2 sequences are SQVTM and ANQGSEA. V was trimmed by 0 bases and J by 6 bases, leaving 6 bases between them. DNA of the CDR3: TGCAGCGTTGAAGACTCCGTCGAGCAGTACTTC. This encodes CSVEDSVEQYF.

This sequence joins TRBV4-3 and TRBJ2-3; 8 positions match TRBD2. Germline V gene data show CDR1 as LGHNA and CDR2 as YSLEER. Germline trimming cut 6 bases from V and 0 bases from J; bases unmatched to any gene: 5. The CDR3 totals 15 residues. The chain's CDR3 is CASRTGTRSTDTQYF. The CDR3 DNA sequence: TGCGCCAGCAGAACCGGGACTAGGAGCACAGATACGCAGTATTTT.

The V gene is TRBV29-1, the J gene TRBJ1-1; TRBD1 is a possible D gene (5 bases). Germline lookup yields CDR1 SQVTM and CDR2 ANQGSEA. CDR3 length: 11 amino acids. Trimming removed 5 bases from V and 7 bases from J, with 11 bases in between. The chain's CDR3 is CSVLPQVEAFF. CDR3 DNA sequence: TGCAGCGTTTTACCACAGGTTGAAGCTTTCTTT.

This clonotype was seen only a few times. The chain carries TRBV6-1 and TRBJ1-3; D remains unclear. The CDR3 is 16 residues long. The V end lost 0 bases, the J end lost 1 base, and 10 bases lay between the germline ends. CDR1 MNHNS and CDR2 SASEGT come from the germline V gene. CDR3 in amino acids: CASSEAAGESGNTIYF. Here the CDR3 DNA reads TGTGCCAGCAGTGAAGCGGCCGGAGAATCTGGAAACACCATATATTTT.

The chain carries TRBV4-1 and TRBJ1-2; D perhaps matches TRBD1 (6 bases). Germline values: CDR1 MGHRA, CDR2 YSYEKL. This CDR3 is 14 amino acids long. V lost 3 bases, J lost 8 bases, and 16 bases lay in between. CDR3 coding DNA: TGCGCCAGCAGCCATGTAGAACAGGGAGAGGGCTACACCTTC. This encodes CASSHVEQGEGYTF.